The clone carrying this T cell receptor (beta chain) was seen a few times. Measured with immunoSEQ multiplex PCR; TCRdb has only the in-frame clones, and not every one. The sample includes hundreds of thousands of clones, 80% to 90% of them seen just once. V was shortened by 0 bases and J by 5 bases, with 11 bases between the two germline ends. There are 14 residues in the CDR3. Germline V CDR1 and CDR2: SGDLS, YYNGEE. The sample belongs to a study of shared T cell receptors in the human thymus. This sample was shared with a second study, whose subject was human thymus T cells. That investigation notes: Each of the donors was a healthy Finnish infant who was undergoing open corrective cardiac surgery for congenital heart defects. Thymic tissue was derived from resections collected during corrective heart surgery. Among unrelated individuals, related research reported thymic repertoires that overlapped highly.

The sample taken for sequencing was thymocytes. V gene TRBV9 combines with J gene TRBJ1-2; a weak D match, TRBD1 (5 bases). This clonotype was obtained from a girl under three years old with a congenital heart defect. The CDR3 region has the DNA TGTGCCAGCAGCGTAGTTTCAGGGAAATATGGCTACACCTTC. Its protein product is CASSVVSGKYGYTF.